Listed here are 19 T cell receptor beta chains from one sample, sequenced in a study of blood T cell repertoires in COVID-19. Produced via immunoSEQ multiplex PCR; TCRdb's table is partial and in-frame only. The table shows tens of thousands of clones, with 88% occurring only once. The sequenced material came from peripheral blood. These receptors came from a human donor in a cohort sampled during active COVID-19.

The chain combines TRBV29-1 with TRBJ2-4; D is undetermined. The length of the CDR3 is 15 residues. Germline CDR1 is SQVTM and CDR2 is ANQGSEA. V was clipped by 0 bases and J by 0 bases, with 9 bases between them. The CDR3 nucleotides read TGCAGCGTTGAAGACGGTATACTAGCCAAAAACATTCAGTACTTC. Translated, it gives CSVEDGILAKNIQYF.

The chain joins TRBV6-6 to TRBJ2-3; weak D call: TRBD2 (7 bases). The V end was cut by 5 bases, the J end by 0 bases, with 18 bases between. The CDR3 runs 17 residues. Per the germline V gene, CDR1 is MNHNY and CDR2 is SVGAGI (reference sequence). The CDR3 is CASSPGRAGASTDTQYF. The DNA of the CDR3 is TGTGCCAGCAGTCCTGGTCGTGCGGGGGCTAGCACAGATACGCAGTATTTT.

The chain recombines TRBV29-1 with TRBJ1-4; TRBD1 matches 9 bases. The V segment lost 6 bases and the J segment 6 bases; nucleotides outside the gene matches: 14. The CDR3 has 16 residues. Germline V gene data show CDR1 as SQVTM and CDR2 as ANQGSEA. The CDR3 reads CSVGPGGQGVDEKLFF. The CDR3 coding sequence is TGCAGCGTAGGACCCGGGGGACAGGGTGTAGATGAAAAACTGTTTTTT.

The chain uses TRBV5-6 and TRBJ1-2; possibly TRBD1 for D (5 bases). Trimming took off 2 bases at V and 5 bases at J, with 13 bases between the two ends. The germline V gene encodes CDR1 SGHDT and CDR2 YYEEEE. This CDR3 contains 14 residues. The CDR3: CASSFLGQTYGYTF. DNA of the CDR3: TGTGCCAGCAGCTTTCTTGGACAAACATATGGCTACACCTTC. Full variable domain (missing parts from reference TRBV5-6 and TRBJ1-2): DAGVTQSPTHLIKTRGQQVTLRCSPKSGHDTVSWYQQALGQGPQFIFQYYEEEERQRGNFPDRFSGHQFPNYSSELNVNALLLGDSALYLCASSFLGQTYGYTFGSGTRLTVV.

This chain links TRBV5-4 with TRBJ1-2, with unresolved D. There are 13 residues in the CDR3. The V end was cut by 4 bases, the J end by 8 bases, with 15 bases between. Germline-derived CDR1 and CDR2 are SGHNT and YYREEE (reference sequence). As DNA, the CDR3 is TGTGCCAGCAGCGTCGGTTCCCTACAGGGCTACACCTTC. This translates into CASSVGSLQGYTF.

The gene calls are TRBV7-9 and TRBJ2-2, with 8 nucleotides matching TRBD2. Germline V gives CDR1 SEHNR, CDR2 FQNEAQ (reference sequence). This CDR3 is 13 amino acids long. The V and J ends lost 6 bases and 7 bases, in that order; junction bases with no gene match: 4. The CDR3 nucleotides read TGTGCCAGCAGAGAGCGGGGGAACGGGGAGCTGTTTTTT. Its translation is CASRERGNGELFF.

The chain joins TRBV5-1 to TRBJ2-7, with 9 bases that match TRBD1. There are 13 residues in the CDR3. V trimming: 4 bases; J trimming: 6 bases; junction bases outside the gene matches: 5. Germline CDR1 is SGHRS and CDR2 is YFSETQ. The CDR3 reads CASSQRDRAEQYF. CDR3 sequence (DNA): TGCGCCAGCAGCCAACGGGACAGGGCCGAGCAGTACTTC.

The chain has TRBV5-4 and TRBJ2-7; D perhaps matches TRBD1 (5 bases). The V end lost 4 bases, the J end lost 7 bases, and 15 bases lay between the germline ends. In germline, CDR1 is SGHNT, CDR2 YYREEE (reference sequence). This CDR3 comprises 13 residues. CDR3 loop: CASSPGRVGEQYF. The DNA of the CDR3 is TGTGCCAGCAGCCCTGGCAGGGTCGGTGAGCAGTACTTC.

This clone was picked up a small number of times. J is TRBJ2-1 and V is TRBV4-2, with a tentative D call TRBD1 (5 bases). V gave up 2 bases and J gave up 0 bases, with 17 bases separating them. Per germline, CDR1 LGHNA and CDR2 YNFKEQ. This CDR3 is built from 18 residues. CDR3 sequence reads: CASSQRSDSFSSYNEQFF. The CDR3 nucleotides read TGTGCCAGCAGCCAACGTTCAGACAGTTTCAGCTCCTACAATGAGCAGTTCTTC.

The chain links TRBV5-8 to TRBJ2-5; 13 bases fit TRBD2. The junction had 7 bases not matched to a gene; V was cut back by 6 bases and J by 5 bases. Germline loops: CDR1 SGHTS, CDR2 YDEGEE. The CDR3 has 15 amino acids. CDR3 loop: CASTLTSGRVETQYF. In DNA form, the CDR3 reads TGTGCCAGCACTCTAACTAGCGGGAGGGTCGAGACCCAGTACTTC.

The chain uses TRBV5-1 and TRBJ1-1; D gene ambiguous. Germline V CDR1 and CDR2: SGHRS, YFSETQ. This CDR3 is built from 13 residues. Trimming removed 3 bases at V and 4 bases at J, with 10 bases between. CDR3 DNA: TGCGCCAGCAGCTCAACAGTAGGCACTGAAGCTTTCTTT. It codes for CASSSTVGTEAFF. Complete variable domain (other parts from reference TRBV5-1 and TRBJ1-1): KAGVTQTPRYLIKTRGQQVTLSCSPISGHRSVSWYQQTPGQGLQFLFEYFSETQRNKGNFPGRFSGRQFSNSRSEMNVSTLELGDSALYLCASSSTVGTEAFFGQGTRLTVV.

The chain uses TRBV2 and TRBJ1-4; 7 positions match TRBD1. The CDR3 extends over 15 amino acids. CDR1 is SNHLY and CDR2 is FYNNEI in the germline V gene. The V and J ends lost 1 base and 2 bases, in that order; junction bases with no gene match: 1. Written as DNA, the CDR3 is TGTGCCAGCAGTGAAGTGACAGGGACTAATGAAAAACTGTTTTTT. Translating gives CASSEVTGTNEKLFF.

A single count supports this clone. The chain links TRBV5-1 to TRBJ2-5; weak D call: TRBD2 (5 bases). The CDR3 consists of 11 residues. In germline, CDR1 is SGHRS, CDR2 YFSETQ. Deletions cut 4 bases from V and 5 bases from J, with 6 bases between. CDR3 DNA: TGCGCCAGCAGCCGAGGGGAGACCCAGTACTTC. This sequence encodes CASSRGETQYF.

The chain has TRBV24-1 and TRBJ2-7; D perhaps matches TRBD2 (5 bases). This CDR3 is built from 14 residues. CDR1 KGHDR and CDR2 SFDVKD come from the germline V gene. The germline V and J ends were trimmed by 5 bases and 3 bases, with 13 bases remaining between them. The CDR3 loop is CATSVFRTYYEQYF. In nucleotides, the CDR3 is TGTGCCACCAGTGTTTTTCGGACTTACTACGAGCAGTACTTC.

The CDR3 bases are TGTGCCAGAAGCGACAGGGGGGGATACGAGCAGTACTTC. It codes for CARSDRGGYEQYF. The chain combines TRBV7-5 with TRBJ2-7; no check of the table's D call, TRBD1, against the DNA was made. TRBV7-5 is a listed pseudogene. The CDR3 is 13 residues long.

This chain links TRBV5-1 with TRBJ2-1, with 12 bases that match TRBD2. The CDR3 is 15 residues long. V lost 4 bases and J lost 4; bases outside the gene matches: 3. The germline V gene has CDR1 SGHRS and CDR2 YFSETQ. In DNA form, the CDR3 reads TGCGCCAGCAGCCGACTAGCGGGAGTATACAATGAGCAGTTCTTC. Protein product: CASSRLAGVYNEQFF.

CDR3 sequence reads: CASSSHPRGTTNEKLFF. The CDR3 DNA reads TGTGCCAGCAGTTCCCATCCGAGGGGGACAACTAATGAAAAACTGTTTTTT. V gene TRBV11-2 combines with J gene TRBJ1-4; D is perhaps TRBD1 (6 bases). CDR3 length: 17 amino acids. Germline V gives CDR1 SGHAT, CDR2 FQNNGV. The germline V and J ends were trimmed by 6 bases and 0 bases, with 17 bases remaining between them.

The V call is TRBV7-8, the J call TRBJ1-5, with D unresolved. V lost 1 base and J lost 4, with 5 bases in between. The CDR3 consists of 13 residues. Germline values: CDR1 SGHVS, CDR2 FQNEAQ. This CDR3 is CASSLVANQPQHF. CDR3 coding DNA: TGTGCCAGCAGCTTAGTTGCGAATCAGCCCCAGCATTTT.

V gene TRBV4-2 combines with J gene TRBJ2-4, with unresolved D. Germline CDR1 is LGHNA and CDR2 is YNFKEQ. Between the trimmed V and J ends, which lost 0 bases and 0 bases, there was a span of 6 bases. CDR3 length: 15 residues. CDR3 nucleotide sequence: TGTGCCAGCAGCCAAGATGTCCTAGCCAAAAACATTCAGTACTTC. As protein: CASSQDVLAKNIQYF.